This T cell receptor (beta chain) was sequenced in a study of blood T cell repertoires in COVID-19. V was shortened by 3 bases and J by 4 bases, with 17 bases between the two germline ends. The germline CDR1 and CDR2 sequences are SGHRS and YFSETQ. This CDR3 has 15 residues. As processed by the authors: It was from reference gene primer amplification that nucleated cell counts were estimated. The assay was immunoSEQ multiplex PCR, and TCRdb's table has in-frame clones only and misses some. The V and J calls and the clone size are those of that table, but D and trimming were determined from the DNA. Of hundreds of thousands of clones listed, around 84% are singletons. This clone was detected a few times.

The genes are TRBV5-1 and TRBJ2-7, with a possible D match to TRBD1 (6 bases). The TCR originated in a man aged 25 to 40 with acute COVID-19. Sequencing was performed on PBMCs or T cells enriched from blood (not recorded which). The CDR3 nucleotides are TGCGCCAGCAGCTCCCCGGGCAGGGGTATGTACGAGCAGTACTTC. It specifies CASSSPGRGMYEQYF.